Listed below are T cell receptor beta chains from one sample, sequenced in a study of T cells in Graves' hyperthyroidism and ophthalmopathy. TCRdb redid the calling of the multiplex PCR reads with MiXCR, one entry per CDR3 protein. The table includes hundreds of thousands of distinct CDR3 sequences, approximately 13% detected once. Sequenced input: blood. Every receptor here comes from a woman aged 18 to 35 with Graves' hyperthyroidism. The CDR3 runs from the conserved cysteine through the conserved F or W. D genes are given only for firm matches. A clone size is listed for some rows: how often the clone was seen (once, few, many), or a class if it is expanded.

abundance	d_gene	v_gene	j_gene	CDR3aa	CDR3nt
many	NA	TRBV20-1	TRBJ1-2	CSARDGREYGYTF	TGCAGTGCTAGAGACGGCAGGGAGTATGGCTACACCTTC
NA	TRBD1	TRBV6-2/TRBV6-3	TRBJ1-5	CASRGWTGGASQPQHF	TGTGCCAGCAGGGGGTGGACAGGGGGCGCGTCTCAGCCCCAGCATTTT
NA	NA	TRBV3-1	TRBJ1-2	CASSPQGDYLNGYTF	TGTGCCAGCAGCCCCCAGGGAGACTATTTAAATGGCTACACCTTC
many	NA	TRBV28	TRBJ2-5	CASSPTLGRETQYF	TGTGCCAGCAGTCCCACACTCGGGCGGGAGACCCAGTACTTC
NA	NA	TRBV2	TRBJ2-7	CASSDGTGEQYF	TGTGCCAGCAGTGACGGCACGGGCGAGCAGTACTTC
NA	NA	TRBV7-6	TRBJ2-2	CASSLPGAGELFF	TGTGCCAGCAGCTTACCCGGGGCAGGGGAGCTGTTTTTT
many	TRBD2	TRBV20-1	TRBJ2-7	CSASRGEAGGAYEQYF	TGCAGTGCTTCCCGAGGCGAGGCGGGGGGGGCCTACGAGCAGTACTTC
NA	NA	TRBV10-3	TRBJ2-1	CAGGTPYNEQLF	TGTGCCGGCGGGACTCCGTACAATGAGCAGCTCTTC
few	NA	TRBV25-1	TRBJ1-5	CASSGGTLHEAQHF	TGTGCCAGCAGTGGCGGCACACTCCATGAGGCCCAGCATTTT
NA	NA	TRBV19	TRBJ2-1	CASRYRALTYNEQFF	TGTGCCAGTAGGTACCGGGCCTTGACGTACAATGAGCAGTTCTTC
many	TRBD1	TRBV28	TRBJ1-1	CASLGGTGRLNTEAFF	TGTGCCAGCCTTGGAGGGACAGGGAGACTGAACACTGAAGCTTTCTTT
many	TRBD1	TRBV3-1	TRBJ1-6	CASSPTGDSPLHF	TGTGCCAGCAGCCCCACAGGGGACTCACCCCTCCACTTT
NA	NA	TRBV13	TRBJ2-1	CASSLGKYNEQFF	TGTGCCAGCAGCTTAGGGAAGTACAATGAGCAGTTCTTC
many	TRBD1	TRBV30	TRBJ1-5	CACDRGNQPQHF	TGTGCCTGCGACAGGGGGAATCAGCCCCAGCATTTT
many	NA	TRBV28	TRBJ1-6	CASSLGTGDQGSPLHF	TGTGCCAGCAGTTTAGGAACGGGGGACCAGGGTTCACCCCTCCACTTT